These 32 T cell receptor beta chains came from one sample sequenced in a study of blood T cell repertoires in COVID-19. Generated by immunoSEQ multiplex PCR, the TCRdb table keeps only in-frame clones and is missing some. Among nearly 350,000 clones, 87% were seen once, and the ten largest hold nearly 6.5%. The sample taken for sequencing was peripheral blood. The receptor set was obtained from a woman aged 45-59 years with COVID-19, enrolled during active disease.

V is TRBV16 and J is TRBJ1-5; no definite D call. This CDR3 has 14 amino acids. Germline V gene data show CDR1 as KGHSY and CDR2 as FQNENV. V shed 1 base and J shed 10 bases, with 14 bases lying between them. The CDR3: CASSQFEGLSPQHF. CDR3 coding DNA: TGTGCCAGCAGCCAATTCGAGGGTCTAAGCCCCCAGCATTTT.

The rearrangement uses TRBV5-4 and TRBJ1-2; 10 bases agree with TRBD1. The germline CDR1 and CDR2 sequences are SGHNT and YYREEE (reference sequence). This CDR3 has 13 amino acids. The ends lost 4 bases at V and 6 bases at J; junction bases unmatched: 3. Here the CDR3 DNA reads TGTGCCAGCAGCCGGGGGACAGGGGATGGCTACACCTTC. Translation gives CASSRGTGDGYTF.

DNA of the CDR3: TGTGCCAGCAGACCGACAGGGAGGAAAGCCAACTATGGCTACACCTTC. Translating it yields CASRPTGRKANYGYTF. The gene calls are TRBV7-9 and TRBJ1-2; 7 bases are shared with TRBD1. The junction had 12 bases not matched to a gene; V was cut back by 6 bases and J by 2 bases. Germline values: CDR1 SEHNR, CDR2 FQNEAQ (reference sequence). This CDR3 is 16 amino acids long.

The chain links TRBV4-1 to TRBJ2-2, with TRBD2 identical over 9 bases. CDR3 size: 17 residues. Germline CDR1 is MGHRA and CDR2 is YSYEKL. The trim removed 3 bases at V and 6 bases at J, leaving 11 bases unmatched. The CDR3 coding sequence is TGCGCCAGCAGCCAGTCCTTGCGGGAGGGCCTGGCCGGGGAGCTGTTTTTT. It yields the protein CASSQSLREGLAGELFF.

This sequence joins TRBV27 and TRBJ2-1; no clear D. The CDR3 loop spans 18 amino acids. CDR1 and CDR2 (germline): MNHEY, SMNVEV (reference sequence). Trimming removed 3 bases from V and 7 bases from J, with 25 bases in between. CDR3 amino acids: CASSFLLGGSVGDNEQFF. DNA of the CDR3: TGTGCCAGCAGTTTTCTCCTCGGTGGGTCGGTTGGAGATAATGAGCAGTTCTTC.

The V gene is TRBV14, the J gene TRBJ1-2; D is unclear. The CDR3 sequence is 12 residues long. Trimming cost V 3 bases and J 8 bases, with 10 bases left between them. Germline CDR1 is SGHDN and CDR2 is FVKESK. The CDR3 coding sequence is TGTGCCAGCAGCCATCCAAAGCTCGGCTACACCTTC. Translated, it gives CASSHPKLGYTF. The whole variable domain, filled in from reference TRBV14 and TRBJ1-2, reads EAGVTQFPSHSVIEKGQTVTLRCDPISGHDNLYWYRRVMGKEIKFLLHFVKESKQDESGMPNNRFLAERTGGTYSTLKVQPAELEDSGVYFCASSHPKLGYTFGSGTRLTVV.

The genes are TRBV4-1 and TRBJ2-3; 14 bases align to TRBD2. Germline V gene sequence: CDR1 MGHRA, CDR2 YSYEKL. The CDR3 is 17 amino acids. Trimming cost V 1 base and J 4 bases; bases outside gene matches: 4. This CDR3 is CASSQVGTSGSSDTQYF. Here the CDR3 DNA reads TGCGCCAGCAGCCAAGTGGGGACTAGCGGGAGTTCAGATACGCAGTATTTT.

This chain uses TRBV19 with TRBJ2-7; 13 bases are shared with TRBD2. The CDR3 consists of 13 residues. From germline, CDR1 is LNHDA and CDR2 SQIVND (reference sequence). The ends lost 8 bases at V and 4 bases at J; junction bases unmatched: 2. The CDR3 nucleotides are TGTGCCAGTTCGGGACTAGCGGGATACGAGCAGTACTTC. Its protein is CASSGLAGYEQYF.

Only one count was recorded for this clone. V is TRBV9 and J is TRBJ2-1; 9 bases fit TRBD2. The CDR3 contains 17 residues. The germline gives CDR1 SGDLS, CDR2 YYNGEE. V shed 0 bases, J shed 6 bases, and the junction held 10 bases outside the gene matches. The CDR3 nucleotides are TGTGCCAGCAGCGTAGGCGCTAGCGGGATTCTAGGCAATGAGCAGTTCTTC. Protein product: CASSVGASGILGNEQFF.

This sequence joins TRBV7-8 and TRBJ2-3, with a possible D match to TRBD2 (6 bases). The V gene lost 5 bases and the J gene lost 5 bases, with 20 bases spanning the gap. Germline V gene lookup returns CDR1 SGHVS and CDR2 FQNEAQ. This CDR3 contains 16 residues. The CDR3: CASSPRDGSGEDTQYF. The CDR3 coding sequence is TGTGCCAGCAGCCCGCGAGACGGGTCGGGAGAAGATACGCAGTATTTT.

The rearrangement links TRBV3-1 (or the pseudogene TRBV3-2) to TRBJ2-1; TRBD2 might be the D (5 bases). Germline values: CDR1 LGHDT, CDR2 YNNKEL (reference sequence). V was pared by 4 bases and J by 0 bases, with 10 bases between. The CDR3 has 15 residues. The CDR3 is CASSRRRSSYNEQFF. CDR3 DNA sequence: TGTGCCAGCAGCCGGAGGCGGAGCTCCTACAATGAGCAGTTCTTC.

V usage is TRBV7-2 and J usage is TRBJ1-6, with TRBD1 matching over 9 bases. V lost 5 bases to trimming and J lost 3 bases; unmatched junction nucleotides: 8. Germline V gene data show CDR1 as SGHTA and CDR2 as FQGNSA. This CDR3 region has 17 residues. This CDR3 reads CASSDTGGIYYNSPLHF. The CDR3 bases are TGTGCCAGCAGCGATACAGGGGGCATTTACTATAATTCACCCCTCCACTTT.

This sequence joins TRBV10-2 and TRBJ2-1; unclear D gene. V was pared by 2 bases and J by 10 bases, with 9 bases between. This CDR3 is 12 amino acids long. Germline V gene lookup returns CDR1 WSHSY and CDR2 SAAADI. The CDR3 protein is CASSEISAEQFF. DNA for the CDR3: TGCGCCAGCAGTGAGATCAGCGCCGAGCAGTTCTTC.

The chain uses TRBV4-2 and TRBJ2-5; TRBD2 aligns across 15 bases. The germline V gene encodes CDR1 LGHNA and CDR2 YNFKEQ. The CDR3 has 17 residues. Losses at the gene ends were 4 bases for V and 4 bases for J; bases not matched to a gene: 7. The CDR3 DNA reads as TGTGCCAGCAGCCCCGGACTAGCGGGAGGGCCGGGAGAGACCCAGTACTTC. Protein product: CASSPGLAGGPGETQYF.

About this clone: A much larger clone differs from this one at a single base, so this may be a read error. The J gene is TRBJ1-5, the V gene TRBV3-1 (or the pseudogene TRBV3-2), with 8 bases that match TRBD1. The CDR3 runs to 14 residues. Germline CDR1 and CDR2: LGHDT and YNNKEL (reference sequence). Trimming at V came to 4 bases and at J to 1 base, leaving 0 bases not matched to a gene. The CDR3 loop is CASSRTGSNQPQHF. CDR3 DNA sequence: TGTGCCAGCAGCCGGACAGGGAGCAATCAGCCCCAGCATTTT.

The CDR3 coding sequence is TGTGCCAGCAGCTTAGGAGCGGGATACACAGATACGCAGTATTTT. This sequence encodes CASSLGAGYTDTQYF. The rearrangement links TRBV7-9 to TRBJ2-3; 7 positions match TRBD2. The CDR3 length is 15 residues. Trimming removed 1 base from V and 2 bases from J; junction bases left unmatched: 3. Germline V gives CDR1 SEHNR, CDR2 FQNEAQ (reference sequence).

This chain uses TRBV30 with TRBJ2-7, with TRBD2 matching over 11 bases. The ends lost 5 bases at V and 2 bases at J; junction bases unmatched: 2. CDR3 size: 13 residues. The germline CDR1 and CDR2 sequences are GTSNPN and SVGIG (reference sequence). The DNA for the CDR3 is TGTGCCTGGGGACTAGCGGGTACCTACGAGCAGTACTTC. Protein product: CAWGLAGTYEQYF.

This chain joins TRBV27 and TRBJ2-2; the D is unclear. The CDR3 has 15 amino acids. Trimming took off 6 bases at V and 1 base at J, with 12 bases between the two ends. Looked up from germline, CDR1 is MNHEY and CDR2 is SMNVEV (reference sequence). CDR3 in DNA: TGTGCCAGCAGGCCCCGGCCAGGGAACACCGGGGAGCTGTTTTTT. Protein: CASRPRPGNTGELFF.

This chain links TRBV28 with TRBJ1-3; 9 positions agree with TRBD1. V shed 2 bases and J 4 bases; nucleotides not matched to a gene: 3. This CDR3 spans 15 amino acids. Germline V lookup: CDR1 MDHEN, CDR2 SYDVKM. In nucleotides, the CDR3 is TGTGCCAGCAGTTTACTCGGGACAGGGGGAAACACCATATATTTT. It is translated as CASSLLGTGGNTIYF. Filled out from reference TRBV28 and TRBJ1-3, the complete variable domain reads DVKVTQSSRYLVKRTGEKVFLECVQDMDHENMFWYRQDPGLGLRLIYFSYDVKMKEKGDIPEGYSVSREKKERFSLILESASTNQTSMYLCASSLLGTGGNTIYFGEGSWLTVV.

The chain couples TRBV19 to TRBJ1-2; perhaps TRBD1 as D (6 bases). This CDR3 has 16 amino acids. Trimming cost V 3 bases and J 4 bases, with 18 bases left between them. CDR1 and CDR2 (germline): LNHDA, SQIVND (reference sequence). CDR3 coding DNA: TGTGCCAGTAGTATCAAATTTACAGGGAGGGGCTATGGCTACACCTTC. Protein product: CASSIKFTGRGYGYTF.

Regarding this clone: At the DNA level, this CDR3 is encoded by other sequences in the same sample as well. This rearrangement joins TRBV30 to TRBJ1-5; TRBD1 matches at 7 bases. J lost 6 bases, V lost 0 bases, and 5 bases had no gene match. The CDR3 spans 14 residues. Looked up from germline, CDR1 is GTSNPN and CDR2 is SVGIG (reference sequence). This CDR3 reads CAWSVRQGGQPQHF. CDR3 coding DNA: TGTGCCTGGAGTGTGAGACAGGGCGGTCAGCCCCAGCATTTT.

This chain connects TRBV29-1 to TRBJ1-6, with unresolved D. CDR3 length: 12 residues. Germline V CDR1 and CDR2: SQVTM, ANQGSEA. Trimming removed 7 bases from V and 10 bases from J, with 14 bases in between. CDR3 DNA sequence: TGCAGCGCCGTGAGAGTAGCGTCACCCCTCCACTTT. Translating it yields CSAVRVASPLHF.

The gene calls are TRBV11-2 and TRBJ2-1, with 16 bases fitting TRBD2. Germline trimming cut 3 bases from V and 8 bases from J; bases unmatched to any gene: 1. CDR3 length equals 15 residues. Germline values: CDR1 SGHAT, CDR2 FQNNGV. Written as DNA, the CDR3 is TGTGCCAGCAGCTTTGGGACTAGCGGGAGGGATGAGCAGTTCTTC. This gives the protein CASSFGTSGRDEQFF.

J is TRBJ2-7 and V is TRBV2; TRBD1 agrees at 11 bases. Germline values: CDR1 SNHLY, CDR2 FYNNEI. The CDR3 is 14 residues long. The chain's CDR3 is CASGLDRGREEQYF. CDR3 nucleotides: TGTGCTAGCGGGCTGGACAGGGGGCGCGAAGAACAGTACTTC.

V usage is TRBV25-1 and J usage is TRBJ1-4; D is possibly TRBD1 (5 bases). The CDR3 runs 13 residues. Germline lookup yields CDR1 MGHDK and CDR2 SYGVNS. V was cut by 7 bases and J by 1 base, with 7 bases left in between. The CDR3 DNA is TGTGCCAGCATGCAGGGAACTAATGAAAAACTGTTTTTT. Translating it yields CASMQGTNEKLFF.

The CDR3 here is CASRHDTRNQPQHF. The CDR3 nucleotides read TGTGCCAGTAGACACGACACTCGCAATCAGCCCCAGCATTTT. The rearrangement joins TRBV19 to TRBJ1-5; D is uncertain. Between the trimmed V and J ends, which lost 6 bases and 2 bases, there was a span of 11 bases. The CDR3 is 14 residues long. Germline V gives CDR1 LNHDA, CDR2 SQIVND (reference sequence).

The chain links TRBV6-5 to TRBJ2-1; the match to TRBD2 covers 12 bases. Germline CDR1 is MNHEY and CDR2 is SVGAGI. The V gene end was trimmed by 7 bases and the J gene end by 16 bases; junction bases not matched to a gene: 14. The CDR3 covers 14 residues. The CDR3 DNA reads as TGTGCCAGCACGCGGACTAGCGGGACGCGTCGGGGCTTCTTC. Protein: CASTRTSGTRRGFF.

The gene calls are TRBV3-1 (or the pseudogene TRBV3-2) and TRBJ2-1; TRBD2 matches at 11 bases. CDR3 length: 16 amino acids. The J segment lost 8 bases and the V segment lost 5 bases, leaving 11 bases of the junction unmatched. The germline V gene encodes CDR1 LGHDT and CDR2 YNNKEL (reference sequence). The CDR3 is CASSSLGTSGSDEQFF. The CDR3 region has the DNA TGTGCCAGCAGCTCCCTTGGTACTAGCGGGAGCGATGAGCAGTTCTTC.

V usage is TRBV27 and J usage is TRBJ2-1; possible D gene TRBD2, 6 bases. CDR3 length: 13 residues. V lost 0 bases, J lost 7 bases, and 7 bases lay in between. CDR1 and CDR2 from the germline V gene are MNHEY and SMNVEV (reference sequence). CDR3: CASSLSLANEQFF. The CDR3 DNA reads as TGTGCCAGCAGTTTATCTCTAGCGAATGAGCAGTTCTTC.

This chain uses TRBV12-3 or TRBV12-4 with TRBJ2-1, with D possibly TRBD2 on 6 matching bases. The CDR3 totals 13 residues. The germline V and J ends were trimmed by 2 bases and 15 bases, with 17 bases remaining between them. The CDR3 sequence is CASSLSGGAPPFF. The CDR3 nucleotides read TGTGCCAGCAGTTTATCCGGGGGAGCGCCTCCGTTCTTC.

V is TRBV18 and J is TRBJ1-5, with D unclear. CDR3 length: 13 amino acids. V lost 2 bases to trimming and J lost 3 bases, with 5 bases between them. The germline V gene encodes CDR1 KGHSH and CDR2 LQKENI. The DNA for the CDR3 is TGTGCCAGCTCACCAACAGTCAATCAGCCCCAGCATTTT. Translating it yields CASSPTVNQPQHF.

J is TRBJ2-1 and V is TRBV19; 10 nucleotides match TRBD2. Unmatched junction bases numbered 14, after V lost 10 bases and J lost 8 bases. Germline assignment: CDR1 LNHDA and CDR2 SQIVND (reference sequence). The CDR3 contains 15 residues. This chain's CDR3 is CATYTEREGRDEQFF. The DNA of the CDR3 is TGTGCCACCTACACCGAGCGGGAGGGCCGGGATGAGCAGTTCTTC.